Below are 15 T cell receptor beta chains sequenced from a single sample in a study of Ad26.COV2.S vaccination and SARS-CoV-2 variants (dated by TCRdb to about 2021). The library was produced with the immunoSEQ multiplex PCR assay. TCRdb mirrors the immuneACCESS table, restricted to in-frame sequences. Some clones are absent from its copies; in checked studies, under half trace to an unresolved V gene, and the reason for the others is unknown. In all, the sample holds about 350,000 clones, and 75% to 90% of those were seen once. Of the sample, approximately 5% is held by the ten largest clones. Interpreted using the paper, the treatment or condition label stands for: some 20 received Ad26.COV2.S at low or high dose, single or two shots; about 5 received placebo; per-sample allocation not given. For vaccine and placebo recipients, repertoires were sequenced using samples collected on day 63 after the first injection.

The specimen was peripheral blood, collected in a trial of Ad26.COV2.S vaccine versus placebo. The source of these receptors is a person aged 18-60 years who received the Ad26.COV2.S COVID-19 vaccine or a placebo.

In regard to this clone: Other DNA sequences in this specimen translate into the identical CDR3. In nucleotides, the CDR3 is TGTGCCAGCAGCTTAGAAGGGGCGGCTAATGAAAAACTGTTTTTT. Translation gives CASSLEGAANEKLFF. The chain uses TRBV7-2 and TRBJ1-4, with D maybe TRBD1 (5 bases). CDR1 SGHTA and CDR2 FQGNSA come from the germline V gene. This CDR3 is built from 15 residues. Trimming cost V 1 base and J 3 bases, with 9 bases left between them.

The DNA for the CDR3 is TGTGCCAGCAGCTTAAGTAGGATGGCCTTCCAAGAGACCCAGTACTTC. This encodes CASSLSRMAFQETQYF. The chain joins TRBV7-2 to TRBJ2-5; D call uncertain. Trimming took 2 bases from V and 1 from J, leaving 14 bases between them. The V gene's germline CDR1 is SGHTA and CDR2 FQGNSA. This CDR3 comprises 16 residues.

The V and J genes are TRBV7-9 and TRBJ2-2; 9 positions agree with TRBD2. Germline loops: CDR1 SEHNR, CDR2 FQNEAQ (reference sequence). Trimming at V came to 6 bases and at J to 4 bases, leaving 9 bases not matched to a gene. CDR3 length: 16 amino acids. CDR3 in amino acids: CASSSPRGGSTGELFF. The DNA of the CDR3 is TGTGCCAGCAGTTCCCCGCGGGGGGGCAGCACCGGGGAGCTGTTTTTT.

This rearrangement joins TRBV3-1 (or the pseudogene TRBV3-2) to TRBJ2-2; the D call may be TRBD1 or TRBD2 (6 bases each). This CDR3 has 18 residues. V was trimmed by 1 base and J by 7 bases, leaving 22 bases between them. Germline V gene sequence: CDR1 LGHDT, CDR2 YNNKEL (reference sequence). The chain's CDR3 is CASSQVPSIGGRIGELFF. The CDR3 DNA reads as TGTGCCAGCAGCCAAGTACCTTCTATAGGGGGGCGGATCGGGGAGCTGTTTTTT.

The CDR3 nucleotides read TGTGCCTGGAGTGTATGGCGGGGGGCCTACACCGGGGAGCTGTTTTTT. It translates to CAWSVWRGAYTGELFF. The J gene is TRBJ2-2, the V gene TRBV30, with 8 nucleotides matching TRBD2. The CDR3 runs to 16 residues. Looked up from germline, CDR1 is GTSNPN and CDR2 is SVGIG (reference sequence). V lost 0 bases and J lost 3; bases outside the gene matches: 6.

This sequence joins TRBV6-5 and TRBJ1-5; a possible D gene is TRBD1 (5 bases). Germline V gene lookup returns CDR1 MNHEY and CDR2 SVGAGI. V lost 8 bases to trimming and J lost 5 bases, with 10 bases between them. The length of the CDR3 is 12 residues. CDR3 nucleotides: TGTGCCAGCCGTATAGGGGATCAGCCCCAGCATTTT. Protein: CASRIGDQPQHF.

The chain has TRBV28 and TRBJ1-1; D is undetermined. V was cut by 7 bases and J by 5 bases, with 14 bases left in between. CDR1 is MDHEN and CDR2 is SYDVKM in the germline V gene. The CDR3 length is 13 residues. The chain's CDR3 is CASTLPGRTEAFF. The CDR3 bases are TGTGCCAGCACCCTCCCCGGTCGGACTGAAGCTTTCTTT.

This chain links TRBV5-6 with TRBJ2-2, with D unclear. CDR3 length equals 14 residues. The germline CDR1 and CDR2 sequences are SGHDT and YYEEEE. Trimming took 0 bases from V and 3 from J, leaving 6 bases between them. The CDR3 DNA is TGTGCCAGCAGCTTGGAAATGGACACCGGGGAGCTGTTTTTT. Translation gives CASSLEMDTGELFF.

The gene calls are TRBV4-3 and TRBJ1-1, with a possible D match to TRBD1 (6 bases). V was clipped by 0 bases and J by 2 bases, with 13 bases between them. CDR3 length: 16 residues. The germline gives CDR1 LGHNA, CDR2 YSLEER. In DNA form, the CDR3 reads TGCGCCAGCAGCCAAGATTGGGCAGGGGTAAACACTGAAGCTTTCTTT. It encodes CASSQDWAGVNTEAFF.

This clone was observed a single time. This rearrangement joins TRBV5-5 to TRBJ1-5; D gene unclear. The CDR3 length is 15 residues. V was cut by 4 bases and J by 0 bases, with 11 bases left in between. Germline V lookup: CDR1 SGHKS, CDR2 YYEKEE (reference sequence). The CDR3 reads CASSLTASSNQPQHF. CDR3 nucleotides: TGTGCCAGCAGCCTTACAGCCTCTAGCAATCAGCCCCAGCATTTT.

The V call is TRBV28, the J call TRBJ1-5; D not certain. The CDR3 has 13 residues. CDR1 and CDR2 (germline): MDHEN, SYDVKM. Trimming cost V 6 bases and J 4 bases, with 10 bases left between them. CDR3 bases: TGTGCCAGCAGGCCCGGTTGGAATCAGCCCCAGCATTTT. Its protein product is CASRPGWNQPQHF. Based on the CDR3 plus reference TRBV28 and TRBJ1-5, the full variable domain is DVKVTQSSRYLVKRTGEKVFLECVQDMDHENMFWYRQDPGLGLRLIYFSYDVKMKEKGDIPEGYSVSREKKERFSLILESASTNQTSMYLCASRPGWNQPQHFGDGTRLSIL.

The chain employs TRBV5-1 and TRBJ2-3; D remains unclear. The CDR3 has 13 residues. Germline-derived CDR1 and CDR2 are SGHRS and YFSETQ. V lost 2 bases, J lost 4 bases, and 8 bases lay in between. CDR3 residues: CASSFQSPDTQYF. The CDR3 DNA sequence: TGCGCCAGCAGCTTTCAGTCCCCAGATACGCAGTATTTT.

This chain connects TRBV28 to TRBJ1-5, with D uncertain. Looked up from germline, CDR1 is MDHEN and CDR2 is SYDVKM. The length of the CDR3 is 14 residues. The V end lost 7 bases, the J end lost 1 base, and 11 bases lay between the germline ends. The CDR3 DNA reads TGTGCCAGCACTGCAGGCGCAAGCAATCAGCCCCAGCATTTT. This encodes CASTAGASNQPQHF.

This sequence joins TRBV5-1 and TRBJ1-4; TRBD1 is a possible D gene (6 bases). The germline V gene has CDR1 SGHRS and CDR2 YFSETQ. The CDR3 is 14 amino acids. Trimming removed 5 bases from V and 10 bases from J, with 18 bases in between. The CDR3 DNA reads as TGCGCCAGCAGTTCAGAAACAGGGTTAGGAAAACTGTTTTTT. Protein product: CASSSETGLGKLFF.

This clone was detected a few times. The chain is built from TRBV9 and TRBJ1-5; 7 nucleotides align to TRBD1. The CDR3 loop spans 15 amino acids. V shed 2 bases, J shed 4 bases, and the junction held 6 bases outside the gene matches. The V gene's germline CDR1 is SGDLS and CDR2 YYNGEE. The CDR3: CASSVSGQPNQPQHF. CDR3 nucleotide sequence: TGTGCCAGCAGCGTTTCGGGACAGCCAAATCAGCCCCAGCATTTT.